This is a list of T cell receptor beta chains from one sample in a study of CD8 T cells in Susac syndrome. TCRdb fed the immunoSEQ multiplex PCR reads into MiXCR, producing one record per CDR3 protein. Of around 270,000 distinct CDR3 sequences in the sample, roughly 85% are singletons; the top ten hold 0.2% to 0.25%. Sequencing was done on a sample of CD8+ T cells from PBMCs. The source is a human donor with multiple sclerosis. CDR3s include the opening cysteine and the closing phenylalanine or tryptophan. D genes are given only for firm matches. Some rows have no size entry. The others give once, few or many, or a class for an expanded clone.

V	size	J	D	CDR3	DNA
TRBV4-1	.	TRBJ2-7	TRBD2	CASSQIAGVNVYEQYF	TGCGCCAGCAGCCAAATAGCGGGAGTTAATGTCTACGAGCAGTACTTC
TRBV7-9	.	TRBJ2-1	.	CASSSDEGWNEQFF	TGTGCCAGCAGCTCGGACGAGGGGTGGAATGAGCAGTTCTTC
TRBV11-1	.	TRBJ2-2	TRBD2	CASSAPAGTSGRIHTGELFF	TGTGCCAGCAGCGCCCCAGCCGGGACTAGCGGGAGAATCCACACCGGGGAGCTGTTTTTT
TRBV25-1	.	TRBJ2-7	TRBD1	CASSDGGTGPREQYF	TGTGCCAGCAGTGATGGTGGGACAGGGCCGCGTGAGCAGTACTTC
TRBV5-1	.	TRBJ2-2	.	CASRALLASNTGELFF	TGCGCCAGCAGGGCTCTTCTAGCCTCGAACACCGGGGAGCTGTTTTTT
TRBV14	.	TRBJ2-7	TRBD2	CASSQGPGLAGNEQYF	TGTGCCAGCAGCCAGGGCCCGGGACTAGCGGGCAACGAGCAGTACTTC
TRBV3-1	.	TRBJ2-7	TRBD2	CASSLRYGLEDEQYF	TGTGCCAGCAGCCTCCGCTACGGACTAGAGGACGAGCAGTACTTC
TRBV7-9	.	TRBJ2-5	.	CASSPPLVEMETQYF	TGTGCCAGCAGCCCTCCCTTAGTTGAAATGGAGACCCAGTACTTC
TRBV5-6	.	TRBJ1-2	.	CASSSLDGPNYGYTF	TGTGCCAGCAGCAGCTTGGACGGACCCAACTATGGCTACACCTTC
TRBV28	.	TRBJ2-2	.	CASSFPRRTGELFF	TGTGCCAGCAGTTTCCCTAGAAGGACCGGGGAGCTGTTTTTT
TRBV6-5	.	TRBJ2-4	.	CASGRSGGNIQYF	TGTGCCAGCGGCCGCAGTGGGGGAAACATTCAGTACTTC
TRBV9	.	TRBJ1-1	TRBD1	CASSLHNRGRGTEAFF	TGTGCCAGCAGCCTCCACAACAGGGGGCGCGGAACTGAAGCTTTCTTT
TRBV14	.	TRBJ2-7	.	CASSQVPGSLAYEQYF	TGTGCCAGCAGCCAAGTACCCGGGAGCTTAGCTTACGAGCAGTACTTC
TRBV28	once	TRBJ2-5	TRBD1	CAMEDRVEGPETQYF	TGTGCCATGGAAGACAGGGTAGAGGGACCGGAGACCCAGTACTTC
TRBV29-1	.	TRBJ2-7	.	CSVEGYSYEQYF	TGCAGCGTTGAAGGGTACAGTTACGAGCAGTACTTC
TRBV27	.	TRBJ1-2	.	CASSFGTASYGYTF	TGTGCCAGCAGTTTTGGGACGGCAAGCTATGGCTACACCTTC
TRBV3-1	.	TRBJ2-1	.	CASSQVYGNEQFF	TGTGCCAGCAGCCAAGTCTATGGGAATGAGCAGTTCTTC
TRBV3-1	.	TRBJ2-4	TRBD2	CASSLPPGLGPNIQYF	TGTGCCAGCAGCCTGCCACCGGGACTAGGTCCAAACATTCAGTACTTC
TRBV30	.	TRBJ1-1	.	CAWSRSGTEAFF	TGTGCCTGGAGTCGATCGGGGACTGAAGCTTTCTTT
TRBV6-5	once	TRBJ2-7	TRBD2	CASSYSTGLALVEQYF	TGTGCCAGCAGTTACTCGACGGGACTAGCTCTGGTCGAGCAGTACTTC
TRBV7-2	few	TRBJ2-7	.	CASSARFGTSRYEQYF	TGTGCCAGCAGCGCTAGGTTCGGGACAAGTCGGTACGAGCAGTACTTC
TRBV7-9	.	TRBJ1-4	.	CASSHRDGNEKLFF	TGTGCCAGCAGCCACCGGGACGGGAATGAAAAACTGTTTTTT
TRBV9	.	TRBJ2-1	TRBD2	CASSPIRREGHEQFF	TGTGCCAGCAGCCCCATACGGCGGGAGGGCCATGAGCAGTTCTTC
TRBV11-2	.	TRBJ2-1	TRBD1	CASSLDPTGGNEQFF	TGTGCCAGCAGCTTAGATCCGACAGGGGGCAATGAGCAGTTCTTC
TRBV30	.	TRBJ2-2	.	CAWASGVIAGELFF	TGTGCCTGGGCCTCAGGGGTGATAGCCGGGGAGCTGTTTTTT
TRBV7-9	.	TRBJ2-7	.	CASSLAYHGYEQYF	TGTGCCAGCAGCTTAGCCTACCACGGTTACGAGCAGTACTTC
TRBV10-2	.	TRBJ2-1	.	CASSEASTLGYEQFF	TGCGCCAGCAGTGAAGCCTCTACCCTGGGTTATGAGCAGTTCTTC
TRBV7-9	.	TRBJ2-1	.	CASSLTTSSSYNEQFF	TGTGCCAGCAGCTTGACAACTTCGAGCTCCTACAATGAGCAGTTCTTC
TRBV9	.	TRBJ2-3	TRBD1	CASSAPTRDSITDTQYF	TGTGCCAGCAGCGCCCCAACCCGGGACAGTATCACAGATACGCAGTATTTT
TRBV12-3/TRBV12-4	.	TRBJ1-5	TRBD1	CASTLGGRQGWSQPQHF	TGTGCCAGCACTTTAGGGGGGCGACAGGGCTGGAGTCAGCCCCAGCATTTT
TRBV11-2	.	TRBJ2-1	TRBD1	CASGQGANNEQFF	TGTGCCAGCGGGCAGGGGGCGAACAATGAGCAGTTCTTC
TRBV30	.	TRBJ2-7	TRBD2	CAWSVGLAGVYEQYF	TGTGCCTGGAGTGTAGGTCTAGCGGGAGTCTACGAGCAGTACTTC
TRBV28	.	TRBJ2-5	.	CASSWVLRDPEIGETQYF	TGTGCCAGCAGTTGGGTCCTCCGGGACCCGGAAATCGGAGAGACCCAGTACTTC
TRBV4-3	.	TRBJ1-4	.	CASSRGTAPNEKLFF	TGCGCCAGCAGCCGTGGTACGGCTCCTAATGAAAAACTGTTTTTT
TRBV30	.	TRBJ2-2	.	CAYSPLGPNTGELFF	TGTGCCTATTCTCCTCTGGGGCCAAACACCGGGGAGCTGTTTTTT
TRBV27	.	TRBJ2-7	.	CASSLSGLGYEQYF	TGTGCCAGCAGTTTATCGGGGCTGGGCTACGAGCAGTACTTC
TRBV25-1	.	TRBJ2-2	TRBD1	CASLDRVSGELFF	TGTGCCAGCCTGGACAGGGTATCCGGGGAGCTGTTTTTT
TRBV29-1	.	TRBJ2-7	TRBD1	CSVVGQELSYEQYF	TGCAGCGTTGTAGGACAGGAGCTCTCCTACGAGCAGTACTTC
TRBV11-2	.	TRBJ2-4	TRBD1	CASSLTRGQRVQYF	TGTGCCAGCAGCCTTACGAGGGGGCAACGGGTTCAGTACTTC
TRBV21-1	.	TRBJ2-7	.	CASSKGRSAGWRGPYEQYF	TGTGCCAGCAGCAAAGGGAGGTCTGCGGGCTGGCGGGGGCCCTACGAGCAGTACTTC
TRBV4-3	.	TRBJ2-1	.	CASSQDRISYNEQFF	TGCGCCAGCAGCCAAGATCGAATCTCCTACAATGAGCAGTTCTTC
TRBV29-1	.	TRBJ2-1	TRBD2	CSVRGLADSSYNEQFF	TGCAGCGTTCGAGGACTAGCGGACAGCTCCTACAATGAGCAGTTCTTC
TRBV3-1	.	TRBJ2-1	TRBD2	CASSQRPVKGGYGRRAYNEQFF	TGTGCCAGCAGCCAAAGACCCGTTAAGGGAGGGTATGGTCGGAGAGCCTACAATGAGCAGTTCTTC
TRBV27	.	TRBJ1-1	TRBD1	CASSLSQGDTEAFF	TGTGCCAGCAGTTTATCGCAGGGGGACACTGAAGCTTTCTTT
TRBV6-1	.	TRBJ2-7	.	CASSPGGLHLSPTRSPYEQYF	TGTGCCAGCAGTCCAGGCGGCCTACACCTTTCCCCTACACGGTCCCCCTACGAGCAGTACTTC
TRBV13	once	TRBJ2-1	TRBD2	CAGSLTSGVNNEQFF	TGTGCCGGCAGCTTGACTAGCGGGGTGAACAATGAGCAGTTCTTC
TRBV11-2	.	TRBJ2-4	.	CASSLFSVEGKNIQYF	TGTGCCAGCAGCTTATTCTCCGTCGAGGGCAAAAACATTCAGTACTTC
TRBV6-1	.	TRBJ2-1	.	CASREGEVDDSYNEQFF	TGTGCCAGCAGGGAGGGTGAGGTAGACGACTCCTACAATGAGCAGTTCTTC
TRBV15	.	TRBJ2-7	.	CATSRDGGTSYEQYF	TGTGCCACCAGCAGAGATGGGGGAACCAGCTACGAGCAGTACTTC
TRBV7-9	.	TRBJ2-3	TRBD2	CASSLLRTSGRMVVDTQYF	TGTGCCAGCAGCTTACTTCGGACTAGCGGGAGAATGGTCGTAGATACGCAGTATTTT
TRBV3-1	.	TRBJ2-1	.	CASSQGEYLLHYNEQFF	TGTGCCAGCAGCCAAGGAGAATACCTCTTGCACTACAATGAGCAGTTCTTC
TRBV20-1	.	TRBJ2-7	.	CSARWGTTGEYF	TGCAGTGCTAGATGGGGGACCACAGGAGAGTACTTC
TRBV28	.	TRBJ2-7	TRBD2	CASSLTLAGRNEQYF	TGTGCCAGCAGCCTGACCCTAGCGGGCCGAAACGAGCAGTACTTC
TRBV27	once	TRBJ1-2	TRBD1	CASSTADRVGGYTF	TGTGCCAGCAGTACCGCGGACAGGGTTGGTGGCTACACCTTC